This T cell receptor beta chain was identified in a study of T cell repertoires in cytomegalovirus infection. Study details: Both recently identified HLA-C-restricted and well-studied HLA-B-restricted CMV epitopes were used in the study. A matching HLA type, together with CMV infection, was signaled by public TCR beta signatures. Findings and limits, study-wide: Clonotype analysis showed dominance of the ex vivo response by HLA-C-restricted CMV-specific TCR beta clonotypes.

The V and J ends lost 6 bases and 4 bases respectively, with 12 bases between them. The CDR3 covers 13 residues. There are a few counts of this clonotype. The antigen is not known. One entry per CDR3 protein, called by TCRdb with MiXCR from the reads. The sample gives 640,000 or so distinct CDR3 sequences, about 33% of which show up once; approximately 18% is in the top ten. The V gene is TRBV12-3 or TRBV12-4, the J gene TRBJ1-2; maybe TRBD1 (5 bases). The sample consisted of cultured PBMCs, taken from culture after CMV antigen stimulation. This receptor was obtained from a human donor in good health (CMV status not recorded). Some clones in this sample may be carry-over from other donors' samples. The CDR3 is CASSPTVVYGYTF. CDR3 coding DNA: TGTGCCAGCAGCCCGACAGTAGTCTATGGCTACACCTTC.